The clone carrying this T cell receptor (beta chain) was observed a few times. This entry is derived from a study of T cells in Graves' hyperthyroidism and ophthalmopathy. The CDR3 extends over 15 amino acids. Trimming removed 2 bases from V and 4 bases from J, with 15 bases in between. Germline V gives CDR1 MNHEY, CDR2 SMNVEV (reference sequence). Amplified TCR beta CDR3 regions came from RNA transcripts. HTBI primers were employed in a first-round RT-PCR of the TCR CDR3. Using its own MiXCR run on the multiplex PCR reads, TCRdb lists one record per CDR3 protein. Of fewer than 750,000 distinct CDR3 sequences in the sample, 14% to 15% are singletons; the top ten hold around 4.1%.

The sequence came from a woman in her forties with Graves' ophthalmopathy. This chain connects TRBV27 to TRBJ2-7; a possible D gene is TRBD1 (5 bases). Sequenced material: blood. The CDR3 DNA is TGTGCCAGCAGTTTAACTCGACAGTTACGTTACGAGCAGTACTTC. Protein sequence: CASSLTRQLRYEQYF.